The present entry profiles one T cell receptor beta chain with its context. Its specific antigen is unknown. No base-level quality is on record; no much larger clone is a single base apart. Library construction relied on 5' RACE. For sequencing, an Illumina HiSeq 2000 was employed. Template switching added a universal primer binding site, and the final cDNA carried a unique molecular identifier that allowed TCR cDNA molecules to be counted accurately. Specific primers in the conserved constant-segment region were used to synthesize first-strand cDNA for the TCR alpha and beta chains. Each cDNA library was double barcoded, with a SMART-Mk sample barcode plus Illumina barcodes, to control for contamination. TruSeq adapter sequences and Illumina sample barcodes were added in two successive PCR steps. The Illumina HiSeq platform was used with custom primers to sequence TCR alpha and beta cDNA libraries. The source study handled its data this way. Raw reads were processed with MiGEC to extract unique molecular identifiers, and MiXCR was used to determine CDR3 positions. Recombination models were inferred per individual with the repgenHMM and IGoR tools using an EM algorithm. The analysis of shared clonotypes was done with the tcR package in R, with sharing normalized by the product of cloneset sizes. To study raw recombination free of thymic and clonal selection effects, out-of-frame nonproductive sequences were analyzed. Using fastp trimming at Q25 and MiXCR clonotype assembly, TCRdb reanalyzed the public sequencing data and kept in-frame beta chains. Every entry covers one CDR3 protein and lists the most common genes and DNA from its rows. Here the V and J calls rest on TCRdb's processing, not on the authors' analysis. Counted in this sample were about 530,000 distinct CDR3 sequences; more than 20% of them appeared once. The ten largest make up about 0.48% of the sample.

This entry belongs to a study of identical twins (dated by TCRdb to about 2016). Regarding the complete study: To test whether fetal clonotypes persist, this study deep-sequenced TCR alpha and beta repertoires from monozygotic twins, from unrelated adults of various ages, and from cord blood. Replicate twin experiments were performed at different times using different library preparation protocols to rule out contamination. What the work shows at the level of the full study, not this receptor alone: Abundant cord blood beta clonotypes carried fewer insertions; young adult naive repertoires showed a weaker similar trend, while memory repertoires showed none. In monozygotic twins, recombination models systematically underestimated out-of-frame TCR alpha sharing, but the models matched the sharing seen between unrelated individuals. Excess twin sharing in beta out-of-frame sequences was weaker because fewer shared sequences lowered the signal-to-noise ratio. Because the same donors could not be followed over many years, the conclusions relied on cross-sectional statistical analysis. Out-of-frame TCR alpha sequences shared between twins showed an excess of low generation-probability sequences compared with coincidental sharing between unrelated individuals. Invariant T cells such as MAIT and iNKT could partly confound zero-insertion analyses, though diverse VJ usage argued against this for most clonotypes.

Every donor was a healthy Caucasian. Three pairs of female monozygotic twins, all aged about 18 to 30 years, were included in the twin cohort. CD4+ and CD8+ T cell populations were isolated with positive isolation kits from Invitrogen. The CDR3, from cysteine to phenylalanine, totals 16 residues. The retained sequence is limited to the CDR3, 48 bases, with the frame set at the first base. V loses 6 bases, J loses 0 bases, and the germline ends lie 15 bases apart. In the germline V gene, CDR1 corresponds to MNHNS and CDR2 to SASEGT. The data also belong to a second study, concerning yellow fever vaccine responses in identical twins. The second study's paper adds: According to the authors, the vaccine-induced T cell response in identical twins seemed to be partly convergent and partly specific to each individual. In identical twins, the study followed T cell clones that responded to the vaccine with precision.

The sequenced sample consisted of CD4+ T cells sorted from blood. The receptor chain draws on TRBV6-1 and TRBJ1-3; perhaps TRBD1 is the D gene, with 6 bases matching. The origin of this receptor is a woman aged 18-30 years in good health. The CDR3 region: CASSPAPGHSGNTIYF. The nucleotide sequence is TGTGCCAGCAGCCCCGCCCCGGGACACTCTGGAAACACCATATATTTT.